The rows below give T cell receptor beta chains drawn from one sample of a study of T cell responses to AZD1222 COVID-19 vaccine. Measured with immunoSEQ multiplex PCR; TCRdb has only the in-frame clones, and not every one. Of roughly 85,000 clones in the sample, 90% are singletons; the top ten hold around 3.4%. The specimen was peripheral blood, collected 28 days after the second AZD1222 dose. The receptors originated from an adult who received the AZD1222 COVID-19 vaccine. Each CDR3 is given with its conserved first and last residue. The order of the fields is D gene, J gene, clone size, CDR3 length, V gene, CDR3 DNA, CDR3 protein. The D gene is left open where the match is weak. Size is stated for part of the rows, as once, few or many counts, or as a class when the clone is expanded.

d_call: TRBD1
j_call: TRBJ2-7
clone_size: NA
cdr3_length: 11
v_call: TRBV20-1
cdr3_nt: TGCAGTGCGAGGGACAGCTACGAGCAGTACTTC
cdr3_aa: CSARDSYEQYF

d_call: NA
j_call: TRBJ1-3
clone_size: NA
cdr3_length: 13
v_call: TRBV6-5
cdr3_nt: TGTGCCAGCAGCGACAGATCTGGAAACACCATATATTTT
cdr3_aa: CASSDRSGNTIYF

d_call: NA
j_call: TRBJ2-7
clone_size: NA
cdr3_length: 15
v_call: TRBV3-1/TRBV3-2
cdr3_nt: TGTGCCAGCAGCAGAGGCGATCTCGTGGGATCTCGGCAGTACTTC
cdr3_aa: CASSRGDLVGSRQYF

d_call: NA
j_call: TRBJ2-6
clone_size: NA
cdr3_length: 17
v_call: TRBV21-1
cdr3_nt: TGTGCCAGCAGCGAGTGGGGGGGGACCAGTGGGGCCAACGTCCTGACTTTC
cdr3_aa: CASSEWGGTSGANVLTF

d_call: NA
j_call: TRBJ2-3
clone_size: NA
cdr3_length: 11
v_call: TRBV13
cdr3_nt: TGTGCCAGTACAGTGTCAGATACGCAGTATTTT
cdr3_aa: CASTVSDTQYF

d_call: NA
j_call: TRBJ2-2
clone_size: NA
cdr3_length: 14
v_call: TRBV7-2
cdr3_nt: TGTGCCAGCAGCTCCGACACCTACACCGGGGAGCTGTTTTTT
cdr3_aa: CASSSDTYTGELFF

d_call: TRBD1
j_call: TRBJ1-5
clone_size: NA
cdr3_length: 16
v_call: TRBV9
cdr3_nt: TGTGCCAGCAGCGTAGATGACAGGGGGCCTGGACAGCCCCAGCATTTT
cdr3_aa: CASSVDDRGPGQPQHF

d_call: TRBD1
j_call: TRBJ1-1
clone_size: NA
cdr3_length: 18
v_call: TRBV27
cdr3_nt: TGTGCCAGCAGTCCTATCCTCCCCGGGACAGCAGTGAACACTGAAGCTTTCTTT
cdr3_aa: CASSPILPGTAVNTEAFF

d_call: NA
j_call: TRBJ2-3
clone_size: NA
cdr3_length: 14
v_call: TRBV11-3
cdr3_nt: TGTGCCAGCAGCTTAGTTGCAGCCACAGATACGCAGTATTTT
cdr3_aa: CASSLVAATDTQYF

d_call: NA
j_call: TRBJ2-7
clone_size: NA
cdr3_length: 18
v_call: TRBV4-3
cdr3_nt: TGCGCCAGCAGCCAATATTTCAGGAAGGGGGCTAGCGGTCTGGAGCAGTACTTC
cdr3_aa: CASSQYFRKGASGLEQYF

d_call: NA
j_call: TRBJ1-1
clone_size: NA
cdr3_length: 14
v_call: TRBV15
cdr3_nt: TGTGCCACCAGCACCCGAGGTGAGCGCGCTGAAGCTTTCTTT
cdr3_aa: CATSTRGERAEAFF

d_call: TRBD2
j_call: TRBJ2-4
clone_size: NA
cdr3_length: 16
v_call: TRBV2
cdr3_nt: TGTGCCAGCGGGACCGGGACTAGCTATTCCAAAAACATTCAGTACTTC
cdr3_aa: CASGTGTSYSKNIQYF

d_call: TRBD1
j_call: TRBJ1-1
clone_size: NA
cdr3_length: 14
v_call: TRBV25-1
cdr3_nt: TGTGCCAGCAGTGGACAGGGGTCGGCCTCTGAAGCTTTCTTT
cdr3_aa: CASSGQGSASEAFF

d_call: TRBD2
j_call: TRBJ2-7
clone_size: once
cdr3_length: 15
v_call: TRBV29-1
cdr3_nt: TGCAGCGTCCTCAAACTAGCGGGGACCCTCTACGAGCAGTACTTC
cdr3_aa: CSVLKLAGTLYEQYF

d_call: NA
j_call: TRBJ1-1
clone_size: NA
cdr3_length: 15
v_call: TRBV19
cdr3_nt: TGTGCCAGTATTCTTTATGGTAGGGGCCGGACTGAAGCTTTCTTT
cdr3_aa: CASILYGRGRTEAFF

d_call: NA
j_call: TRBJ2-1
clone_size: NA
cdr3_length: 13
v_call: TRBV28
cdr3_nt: TGTGCCAGCAGGCCCCCAGCTTACAATGAGCAGTTCTTC
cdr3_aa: CASRPPAYNEQFF

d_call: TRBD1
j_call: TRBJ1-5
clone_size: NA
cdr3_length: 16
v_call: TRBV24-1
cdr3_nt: TGTGCCACCAGTGTCGCCGGGACAGGGGCCAATCAGCCCCAGCATTTT
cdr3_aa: CATSVAGTGANQPQHF

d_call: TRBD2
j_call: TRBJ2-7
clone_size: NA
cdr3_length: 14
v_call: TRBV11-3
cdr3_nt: TGTGCCAGCAGCACCGGGACTAGCGTATCCGAGCAGTACTTC
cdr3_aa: CASSTGTSVSEQYF

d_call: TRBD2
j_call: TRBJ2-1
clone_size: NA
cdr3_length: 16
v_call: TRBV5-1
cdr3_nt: TGCGCCAGCAGCCCCCCGACTAGCGGGAGTTCGGCGGAGCAGTTCTTC
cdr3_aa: CASSPPTSGSSAEQFF

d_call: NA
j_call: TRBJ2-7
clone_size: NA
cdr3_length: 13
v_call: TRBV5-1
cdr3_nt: TGCGCCAGCAGCTTGGAGGGGGTCTACGAGCAGTACTTC
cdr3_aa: CASSLEGVYEQYF

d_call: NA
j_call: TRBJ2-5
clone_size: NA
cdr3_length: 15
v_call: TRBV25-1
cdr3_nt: TGTGCCAGCAGTCAAGAGGGGGGCCTGAAAGAGACCCAGTACTTC
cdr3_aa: CASSQEGGLKETQYF

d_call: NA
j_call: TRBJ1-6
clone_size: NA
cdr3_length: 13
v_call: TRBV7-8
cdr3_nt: TGTGCCAGCAGCAGTGGGACGGCTTCACCCCTCCACTTT
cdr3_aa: CASSSGTASPLHF

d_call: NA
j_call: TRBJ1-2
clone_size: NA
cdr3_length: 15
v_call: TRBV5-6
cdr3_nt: TGTGCCAGCAGCTTTAGCAGGGAATCCCCCTATGGCTACACCTTC
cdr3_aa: CASSFSRESPYGYTF

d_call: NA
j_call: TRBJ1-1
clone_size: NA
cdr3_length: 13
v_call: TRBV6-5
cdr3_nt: TGTGCCAGCAGTTACTCAACTGTTACTGAAGCTTTCTTT
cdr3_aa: CASSYSTVTEAFF

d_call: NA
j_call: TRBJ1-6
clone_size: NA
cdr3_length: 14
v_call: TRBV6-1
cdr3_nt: TGTGCCAGCAGTGAGGGGGAGAGGAATTCACCCCTCCACTTT
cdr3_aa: CASSEGERNSPLHF

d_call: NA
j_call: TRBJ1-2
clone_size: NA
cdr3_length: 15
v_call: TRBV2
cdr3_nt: TGTGCCAGCAGTGAATCCCGAGAGGGACGCTATGGCTACACCTTC
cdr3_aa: CASSESREGRYGYTF

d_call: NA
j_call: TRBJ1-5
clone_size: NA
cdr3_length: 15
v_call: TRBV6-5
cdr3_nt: TGTGCCAGCAGTTACTCGGCGGGAGGCAATCAGCCCCAGCATTTT
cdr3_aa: CASSYSAGGNQPQHF

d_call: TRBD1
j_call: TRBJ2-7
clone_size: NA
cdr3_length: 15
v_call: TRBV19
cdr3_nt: TGTGCCAGTAGTATAGCCCCGGGACAGAGCTACGAGCAGTACTTC
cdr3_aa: CASSIAPGQSYEQYF

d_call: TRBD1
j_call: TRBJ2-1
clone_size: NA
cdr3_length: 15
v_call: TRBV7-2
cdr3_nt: TGTGCCAGCAGGTCTACCGGGACAGGGAGTGAGGAGCAGTTCTTC
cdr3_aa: CASRSTGTGSEEQFF